This is a list of T cell receptor beta chains from one sample in a study of shared clonotypes between healthy human individuals. Clones were read by immunoSEQ multiplex PCR, and TCRdb kept only the in-frame ones, dropping some. The sample contains 2 million to 2.5 million clones, approximately 96% of which appear only once. Sample: naive CD4+ T cells sorted from blood. Receptor source: a man aged 18 to 30 in good health. CDR3s include the opening cysteine and the closing phenylalanine or tryptophan.

v_call	j_call	cdr3_aa
TRBV28	TRBJ1-2	CASQPGSRYGYTF
TRBV5-1	TRBJ1-4	CASSWTGPNEKLFF
TRBV6-5	TRBJ1-6	CASSQTGEDSPLHF
TRBV6-5	TRBJ1-1	CASSSNRGEAFF
TRBV7-2	TRBJ1-2	CASSPRSWQSYGYTF
TRBV5-4	TRBJ2-5	CASSPGSAGGGKTQYF
TRBV4-2	TRBJ1-3	CASSQGITLSGNTIYF
TRBV2	TRBJ2-7	CASSGRISYEQYF
TRBV10-2	TRBJ1-2	CASSELWGTAYGYTF
TRBV28	TRBJ2-3	CASFSGGSTDTQYF
TRBV5-6	TRBJ1-5	CASSLEGLGQPQHF
TRBV7-9	TRBJ1-1	CASSLQAGMNTEAFF
TRBV6-1	TRBJ2-7	CASTGGPPYEQYF
TRBV18	TRBJ1-4	CASSTGSKGEKLFF
TRBV2	TRBJ1-6	CASTRDYNSPLHF
TRBV27	TRBJ1-2	CASSFGGRGGGYTF
TRBV6-1	TRBJ2-5	CASSFQGGSIETQYF
TRBV5-1	TRBJ2-3	CASSLESGAQYF
TRBV9	TRBJ2-5	CASSTSPTSGRAIETQYF
TRBV10-2	TRBJ1-5	CASGDANQPQHF
TRBV5-4	TRBJ1-2	CASSWDRIVHGYTF
TRBV4-1	TRBJ1-5	CASSQREQGGQPQHF
TRBV16	TRBJ2-3	CASSQSRGFMDTQYF
TRBV10-3	TRBJ1-1	CAISGILGAFF
TRBV9	TRBJ2-1	CASSPHIGIIGNEQFF